Detailed here is one TCR beta chain. V gave up 5 bases and J gave up 4 bases; unmatched junction bases: 6. The CDR3 length is 14 residues. Germline-derived CDR1 and CDR2 are SEHNR and FQNEAQ (reference sequence). Repertoires were generated with immunoSEQ multiplex PCR, while TCRdb's copy carries only in-frame clones and drops some. The data show about 31,000 clones, approximately 90% seen once. The data were taken from a study of T cell changes during pregnancy in multiple sclerosis. The rearrangement uses TRBV7-9 and TRBJ2-3; TRBD2 agrees at 7 bases. This material consisted of CD8+ T cells from peripheral blood mononuclear cells, taken in the second trimester of pregnancy. This clonotype was obtained from a female donor with multiple sclerosis, enrolled in a pregnancy study. DNA for the CDR3: TGTGCCAGCAGCGCAACCGCGGGGGCAGATACGCAGTATTTT. Translation: CASSATAGADTQYF. The full variable domain, its missing parts supplied by reference TRBV7-9 and TRBJ2-3, is DTGVSQNPRHKITKRGQNVTFRCDPISEHNRLYWYRQTLGQGPEFLTYFQNEAQLEKSRLLSDRFSAERPKGSFSTLEIQRTEQGDSAMYLCASSATAGADTQYFGPGTRLTVL.